These T cell receptor beta chains were read from a single sample in a study of blood T cell repertoires in COVID-19. Assay: immunoSEQ multiplex PCR; the TCRdb copy retains only in-frame clones and omits some. The sample contains about 270,000 clones, roughly 86% of which appear only once. The specimen was peripheral blood. All receptors come from a man aged 40-49 years with active or convalescent COVID-19. CDR3s include the opening cysteine and the closing phenylalanine or tryptophan. The order of the fields is J gene, D gene, CDR3 length, V gene, clone size, CDR3 protein, CDR3 DNA. A D gene is named only where the DNA matches it firmly. Clone size is not always given. Where it is, it says once, few, many or a class for expanded clones.

TRBJ1-2,TRBD1,14,TRBV30,.,CAWSLTGNSLGYTF,TGTGCCTGGTCTTTGACAGGGAATTCCCTAGGCTACACCTTC
TRBJ1-5,.,14,TRBV28,.,CASIPGDSNQPQHF,TGTGCCAGCATTCCGGGAGATAGCAATCAGCCCCAGCATTTT
TRBJ2-1,.,14,TRBV30,.,CAWQQSRGGGLRFF,TGTGCCTGGCAGCAATCACGGGGTGGCGGTTTGCGGTTCTTC
TRBJ1-2,TRBD1,15,TRBV5-1,few,CASSEGQPGDYGYTF,TGCGCCAGCAGCGAGGGACAGCCAGGGGACTATGGCTACACCTTC
TRBJ2-1,TRBD2,16,TRBV29-1,.,CSVFTWREDFNNEQFF,TGCAGCGTTTTTACGTGGCGGGAGGATTTTAACAATGAGCAGTTCTTC
TRBJ1-4,TRBD1,16,TRBV30,.,CAWTHLGTAINEKLFF,TGTGCCTGGACCCACCTCGGGACAGCGATTAATGAAAAACTGTTTTTT
TRBJ2-7,TRBD1,13,TRBV5-4,.,CASRRQGADEQYF,TGTGCCAGCAGACGACAGGGGGCCGACGAGCAGTACTTC
TRBJ1-4,.,16,TRBV15,.,CAASSGDAATNEKLFF,TGTGCCGCATCGAGCGGGGACGCTGCAACTAATGAAAAACTGTTTTTT
TRBJ1-5,.,14,TRBV11-2,.,CASSPEQGYQPQHF,TGTGCCAGCAGCCCCGAACAGGGCTATCAGCCCCAGCATTTT
TRBJ2-1,TRBD1,15,TRBV4-1,.,CASSQTQGPYNEQFF,TGCGCCAGCAGCCAAACACAGGGGCCCTACAATGAGCAGTTCTTC
TRBJ2-5,.,15,TRBV24-1,.,CATSDARDSGETQYF,TGTGCCACCAGTGACGCGCGGGACAGCGGCGAGACCCAGTACTTC
TRBJ2-2,.,15,TRBV18,.,CASSAPPANTGELFF,TGTGCCAGCTCAGCTCCTCCAGCGAACACCGGGGAGCTGTTTTTT
TRBJ1-2,TRBD1,13,TRBV6-5,.,CASQRQGSWGYTF,TGTGCCAGCCAAAGACAGGGGTCGTGGGGCTACACCTTC
TRBJ2-7,.,11,TRBV7-8,.,CASSLDVRQYF,TGTGCCAGCAGCTTAGATGTCCGGCAGTACTTC
TRBJ2-7,TRBD1,15,TRBV7-8,.,CASSLARQGPYEQYF,TGTGCCAGCAGCTTAGCGCGACAGGGGCCCTACGAGCAGTACTTC
TRBJ2-1,TRBD2,15,TRBV5-5,.,CASSGASGKNNEQFF,TGTGCCAGCAGCGGGGCTAGCGGGAAAAACAATGAGCAGTTCTTC
TRBJ1-3,.,15,TRBV21-1,.,CASTLGGVSGNTIYF,TGTGCCAGCACCTTGGGGGGGGTCTCTGGAAACACCATATATTTT
TRBJ2-2,.,13,TRBV10-1,.,CASGTVNTGELFF,TGCGCCAGTGGTACAGTGAACACCGGGGAGCTGTTTTTT
TRBJ2-7,.,12,TRBV3-1/TRBV3-2,.,CASSTGNYEQYF,TGTGCCAGCAGTACCGGGAACTACGAGCAGTACTTC
TRBJ1-5,.,17,TRBV12-5,once,CASGFGREVYSNQPQHF,TGTGCTAGTGGTTTCGGCAGGGAAGTATATAGCAATCAGCCCCAGCATTTT